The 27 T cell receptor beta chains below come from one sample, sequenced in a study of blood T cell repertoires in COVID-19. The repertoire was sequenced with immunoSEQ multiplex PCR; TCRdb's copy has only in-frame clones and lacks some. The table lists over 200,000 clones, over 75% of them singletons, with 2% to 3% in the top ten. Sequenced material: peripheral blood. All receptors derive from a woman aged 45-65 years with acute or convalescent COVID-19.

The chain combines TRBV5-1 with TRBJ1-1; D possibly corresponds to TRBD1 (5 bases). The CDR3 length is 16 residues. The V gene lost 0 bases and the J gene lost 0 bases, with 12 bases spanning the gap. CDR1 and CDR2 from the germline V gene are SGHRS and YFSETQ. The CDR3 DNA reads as TGCGCCAGCAGCTTGGAACCAGGGACTTTGAACACTGAAGCTTTCTTT. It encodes CASSLEPGTLNTEAFF.

The CDR3 DNA sequence: TGCAGCTACCACACTAGCGGAAGAGATACGCAGTATTTT. Translated: CSYHTSGRDTQYF. The chain links TRBV29-1 to TRBJ2-3; 8 positions match TRBD2. Germline CDR1 reads SQVTM; CDR2 reads ANQGSEA. The CDR3 is 13 amino acids. V shed 8 bases and J 5 bases; nucleotides not matched to a gene: 9.

DNA for the CDR3: TGCGCCAGCAGCTTGACGAGGGGAGGCACTGAAGCTTTCTTT. As protein: CASSLTRGGTEAFF. The V gene is TRBV5-1, the J gene TRBJ1-1; D may be TRBD1 (5 bases). V was cut by 1 base and J by 4 bases, with 11 bases left in between. The CDR3 loop spans 14 amino acids. Germline V gene data show CDR1 as SGHRS and CDR2 as YFSETQ.

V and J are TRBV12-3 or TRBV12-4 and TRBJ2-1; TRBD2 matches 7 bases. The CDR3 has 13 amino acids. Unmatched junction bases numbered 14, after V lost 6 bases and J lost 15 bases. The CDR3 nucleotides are TGTGCCAGCAGCTTCGGACTAGACCCCCATCGGTTCTTC. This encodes CASSFGLDPHRFF.

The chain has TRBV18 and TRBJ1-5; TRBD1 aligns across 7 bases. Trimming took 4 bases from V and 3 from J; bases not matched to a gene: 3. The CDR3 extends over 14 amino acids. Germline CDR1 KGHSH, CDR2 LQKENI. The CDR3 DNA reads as TGTGCCAGCTCACTGGGACAGCTCAATCAGCCCCAGCATTTT. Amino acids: CASSLGQLNQPQHF. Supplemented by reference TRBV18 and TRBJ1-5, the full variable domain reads NAGVMQNPRHLVRRRGQEARLRCSPMKGHSHVYWYRQLPEEGLKFMVYLQKENIIDESGMPKERFSAEFPKEGPSILRIQQVVRGDSAAYFCASSLGQLNQPQHFGDGTRLSIL.

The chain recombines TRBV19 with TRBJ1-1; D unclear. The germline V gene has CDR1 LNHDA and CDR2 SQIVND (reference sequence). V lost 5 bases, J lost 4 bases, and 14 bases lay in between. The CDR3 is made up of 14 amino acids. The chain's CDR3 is CASSATEGPTEAFF. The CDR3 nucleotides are TGTGCCAGTAGTGCCACGGAGGGTCCCACTGAAGCTTTCTTT.

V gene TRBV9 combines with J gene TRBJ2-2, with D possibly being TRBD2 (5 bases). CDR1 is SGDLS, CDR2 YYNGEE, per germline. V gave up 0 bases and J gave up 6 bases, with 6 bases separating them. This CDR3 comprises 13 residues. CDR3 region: CASSVAGSGELFF. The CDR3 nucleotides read TGTGCCAGCAGCGTAGCGGGGTCCGGGGAGCTGTTTTTT.

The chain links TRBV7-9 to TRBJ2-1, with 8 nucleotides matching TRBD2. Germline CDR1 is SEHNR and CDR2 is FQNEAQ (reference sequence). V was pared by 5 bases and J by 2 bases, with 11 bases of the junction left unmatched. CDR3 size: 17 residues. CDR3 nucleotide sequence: TGTGCCAGCAGCCACCGCGGTAGCGGGACCGCCTACAATGAGCAGTTCTTC. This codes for CASSHRGSGTAYNEQFF. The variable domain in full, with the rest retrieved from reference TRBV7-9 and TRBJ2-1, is DTGVSQNPRHKITKRGQNVTFRCDPISEHNRLYWYRQTLGQGPEFLTYFQNEAQLEKSRLLSDRFSAERPKGSFSTLEIQRTEQGDSAMYLCASSHRGSGTAYNEQFFGPGTRLTVL.

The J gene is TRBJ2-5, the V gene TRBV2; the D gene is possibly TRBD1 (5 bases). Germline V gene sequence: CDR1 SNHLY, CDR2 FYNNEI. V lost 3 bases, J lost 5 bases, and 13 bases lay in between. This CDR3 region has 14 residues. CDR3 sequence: CASSDAGPAETQYF. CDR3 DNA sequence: TGTGCCAGCAGTGACGCAGGGCCTGCGGAGACCCAGTACTTC.

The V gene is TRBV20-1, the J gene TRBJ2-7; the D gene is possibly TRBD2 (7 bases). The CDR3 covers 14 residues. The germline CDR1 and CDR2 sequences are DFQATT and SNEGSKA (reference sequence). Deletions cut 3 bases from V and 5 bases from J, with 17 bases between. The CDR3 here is CSASKGEGSDEQYF. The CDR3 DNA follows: TGCAGTGCTAGTAAGGGGGAGGGTTCAGACGAGCAGTACTTC.

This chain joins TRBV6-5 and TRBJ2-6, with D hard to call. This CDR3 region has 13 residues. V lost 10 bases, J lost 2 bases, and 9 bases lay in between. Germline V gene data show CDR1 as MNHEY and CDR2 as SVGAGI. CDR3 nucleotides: TGTGCCACCCTAAGCGCTGGGGCCAACGTCCTGACTTTC. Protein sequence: CATLSAGANVLTF.

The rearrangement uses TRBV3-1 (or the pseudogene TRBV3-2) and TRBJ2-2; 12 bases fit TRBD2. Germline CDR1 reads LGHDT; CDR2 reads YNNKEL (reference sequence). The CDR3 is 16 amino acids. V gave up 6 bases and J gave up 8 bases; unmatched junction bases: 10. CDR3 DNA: TGTGCCAGCAGTCCTCCACTAGCGGGAGGAGCTGGGGAGCTGTTTTTT. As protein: CASSPPLAGGAGELFF.

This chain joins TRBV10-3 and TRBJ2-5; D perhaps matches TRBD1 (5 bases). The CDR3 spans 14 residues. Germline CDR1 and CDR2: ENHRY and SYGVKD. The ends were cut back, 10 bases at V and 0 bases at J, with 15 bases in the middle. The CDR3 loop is CATKTEEYQETQYF. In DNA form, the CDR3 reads TGTGCCACCAAGACAGAAGAGTACCAAGAGACCCAGTACTTC.

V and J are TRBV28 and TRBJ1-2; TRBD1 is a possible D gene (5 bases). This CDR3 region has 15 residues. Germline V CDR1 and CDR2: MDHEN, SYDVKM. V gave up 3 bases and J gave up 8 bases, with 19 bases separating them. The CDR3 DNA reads TGTGCCAGCAGTTTGATCAGAGCGGGGGGATCCGGCTACACCTTC. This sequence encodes CASSLIRAGGSGYTF.

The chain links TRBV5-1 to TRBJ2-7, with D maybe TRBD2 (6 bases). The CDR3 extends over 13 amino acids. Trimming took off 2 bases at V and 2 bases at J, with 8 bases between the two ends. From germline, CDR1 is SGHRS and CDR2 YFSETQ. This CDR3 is CASSLTSPYEQYF. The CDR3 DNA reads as TGCGCCAGCAGCTTAACTAGCCCCTACGAGCAGTACTTC.

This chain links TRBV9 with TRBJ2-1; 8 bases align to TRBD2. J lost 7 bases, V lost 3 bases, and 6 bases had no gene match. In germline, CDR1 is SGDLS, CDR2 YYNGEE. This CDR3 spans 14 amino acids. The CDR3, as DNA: TGTGCCAGCAGCGCCTCCGGGACTAGGAATGAGCAGTTCTTC. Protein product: CASSASGTRNEQFF.

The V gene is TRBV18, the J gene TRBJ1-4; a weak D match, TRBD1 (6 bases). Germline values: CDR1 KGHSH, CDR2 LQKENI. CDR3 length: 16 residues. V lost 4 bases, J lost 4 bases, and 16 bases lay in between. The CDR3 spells CASSLGRTARNEKLFF. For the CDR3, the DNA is TGTGCCAGCTCACTTGGTCGGACAGCCCGTAATGAAAAACTGTTTTTT.

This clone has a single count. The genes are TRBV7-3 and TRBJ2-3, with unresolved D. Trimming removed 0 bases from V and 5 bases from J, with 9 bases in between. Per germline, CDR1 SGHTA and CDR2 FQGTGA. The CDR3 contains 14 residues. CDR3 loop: CASSLTFGGDTQYF. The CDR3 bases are TGTGCCAGCAGCTTAACGTTTGGCGGAGATACGCAGTATTTT.

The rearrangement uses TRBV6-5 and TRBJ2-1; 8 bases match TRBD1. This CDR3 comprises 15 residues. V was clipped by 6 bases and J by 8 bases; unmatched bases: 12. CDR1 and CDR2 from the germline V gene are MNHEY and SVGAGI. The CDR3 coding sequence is TGTGCCAGCAGCCCACCCACAGGGGGTTGGGATGAGCAGTTCTTC. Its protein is CASSPPTGGWDEQFF.

This chain's CDR3 is CASSPGLGARETQYF. The CDR3 DNA reads TGTGCCAGCTCACCCGGCTTGGGGGCGCGAGAGACCCAGTACTTC. The V gene is TRBV18, the J gene TRBJ2-5; weak D call: TRBD1 (6 bases). Germline V gene lookup returns CDR1 KGHSH and CDR2 LQKENI. The V and J ends lost 3 bases and 4 bases respectively, with 15 bases between them. CDR3 size: 15 residues.

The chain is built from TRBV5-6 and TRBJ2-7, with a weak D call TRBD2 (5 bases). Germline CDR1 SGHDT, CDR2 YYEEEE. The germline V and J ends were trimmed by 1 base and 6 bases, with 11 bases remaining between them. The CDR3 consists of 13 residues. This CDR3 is CASSLSAAGEQYF. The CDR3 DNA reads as TGTGCCAGCAGCTTGTCAGCGGCCGGCGAGCAGTACTTC.

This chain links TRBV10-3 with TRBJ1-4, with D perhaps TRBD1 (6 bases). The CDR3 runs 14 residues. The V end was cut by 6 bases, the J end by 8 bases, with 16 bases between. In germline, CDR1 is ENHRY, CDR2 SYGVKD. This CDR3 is CAISGGGLQEKLFF. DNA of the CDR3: TGTGCCATCAGCGGCGGGGGCTTACAAGAAAAACTGTTTTTT.

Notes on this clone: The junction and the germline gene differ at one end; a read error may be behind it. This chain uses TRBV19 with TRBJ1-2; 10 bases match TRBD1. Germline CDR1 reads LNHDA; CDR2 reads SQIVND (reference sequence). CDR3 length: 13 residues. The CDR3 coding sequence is TGTGCCAGCCGGCGGGGACAGGGGCTCGAGAGTTTATTC. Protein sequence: CASRRGQGLESLF.

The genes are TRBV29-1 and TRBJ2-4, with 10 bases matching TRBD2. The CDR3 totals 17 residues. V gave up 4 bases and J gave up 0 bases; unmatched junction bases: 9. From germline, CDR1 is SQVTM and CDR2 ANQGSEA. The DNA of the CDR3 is TGCAGCGTTGGGGCTAGCGGGAGCGGGATAGCCAAAAACATTCAGTACTTC. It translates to CSVGASGSGIAKNIQYF.

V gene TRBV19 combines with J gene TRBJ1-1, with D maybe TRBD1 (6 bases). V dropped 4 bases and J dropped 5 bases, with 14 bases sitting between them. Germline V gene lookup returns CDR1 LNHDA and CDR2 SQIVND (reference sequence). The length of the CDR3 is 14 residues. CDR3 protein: CASSTYRELTEAFF. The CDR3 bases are TGTGCCAGTAGTACATACAGGGAATTGACTGAAGCTTTCTTT.

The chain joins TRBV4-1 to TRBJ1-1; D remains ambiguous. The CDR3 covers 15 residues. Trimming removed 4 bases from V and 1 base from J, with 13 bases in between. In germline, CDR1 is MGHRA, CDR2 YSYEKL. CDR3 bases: TGCGCCAGCAGCCCCTTCCCCAGAGGGAACACTGAAGCTTTCTTT. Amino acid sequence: CASSPFPRGNTEAFF.

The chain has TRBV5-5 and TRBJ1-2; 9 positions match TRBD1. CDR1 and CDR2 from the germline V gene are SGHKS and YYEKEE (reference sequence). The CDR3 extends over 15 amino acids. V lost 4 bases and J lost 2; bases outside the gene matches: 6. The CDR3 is CASSIGTGRNYGYTF. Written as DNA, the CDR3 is TGTGCCAGCAGCATAGGGACAGGGCGAAACTATGGCTACACCTTC.